The present T cell receptor beta chain was sequenced within a study of cytomegalovirus exposure and HLA in healthy donors. Trimming removed 4 bases from V and 6 bases from J; junction bases left unmatched: 10. CDR1 is SGHTA and CDR2 is FQGNSA in the germline V gene. This CDR3 spans 16 amino acids. This clone was picked up a small number of times. The PCR was carried out with 60 Vbeta primers and 13 Jbeta primers. The assay was immunoSEQ multiplex PCR, and TCRdb's table has in-frame clones only and misses some. The sample records around 150,000 clones, about 78% being singletons. The chain links TRBV7-2 to TRBJ2-7; 12 bases are shared with TRBD2. The material sequenced was PBMCs. This receptor was taken from a man aged 45-65 years in good health and CMV-seropositive. The CDR3 sequence is CASSSTGLAGGSEQYF. CDR3 sequence (DNA): TGTGCCAGCAGCTCCACGGGGCTAGCGGGAGGGTCCGAGCAGTACTTC.